This is a list of T cell receptor beta chains from one sample in a study of cytomegalovirus exposure and HLA in healthy donors. The method was immunoSEQ multiplex PCR; TCRdb's version includes in-frame clones alone and lacks a portion of them. This table has about 160,000 clones, about 85% appearing once. Input material: PBMCs. These receptors came from a male donor in good health and CMV-seropositive. Both conserved end residues are part of each CDR3. The order of the fields is D gene, J gene, V gene, clone size, CDR3 DNA, CDR3 protein. The D gene is left open where the match is weak. Some rows mark clone size as missing; the rest say once, few, many or name a class of expanded clone.

>TRBD2|TRBJ2-6|TRBV19|.
TGTGCCAGTAGTATACTAGCGGGAGAGGCTGGGGCCAACGTCCTGACTTTC
CASSILAGEAGANVLTF
>TRBD1|TRBJ2-6|TRBV7-9|.
TGTGCCGGCCACCGAATCAGGGGGCCTTTTGAGGCCAACGTCCTGACTTTC
CAGHRIRGPFEANVLTF
>TRBD2|TRBJ2-7|TRBV4-2|.
TGTGCCAGCAGCCTAGCGGGAGGGCGCAACGAGCAGTACTTC
CASSLAGGRNEQYF
>TRBD2|TRBJ2-7|TRBV13|.
TGTGCCAGCAGCTTAGGCCTAGCGGGGCTAATCGAGCAGTACTTC
CASSLGLAGLIEQYF
>.|TRBJ1-6|TRBV5-6|.
TGTGCCAGCAGCTTGGAGGGCGGGGGGAATTCACCCCTCCACTTT
CASSLEGGGNSPLHF
>.|TRBJ1-2|TRBV7-9|.
TGTTCCAGCAGCTTGGAGCATGGCTACACCTTC
CSSSLEHGYTF
>TRBD1|TRBJ2-7|TRBV10-3|.
TGTGCCATCAGTGAAGAGGCAGGACAGGGCTACGAGCAGTACTTC
CAISEEAGQGYEQYF
>.|TRBJ2-2|TRBV19|.
TGTGCCAGTAGAAACCGTAACCGGTGGACAAACGGCGGGGAGCTGTTTTTT
CASRNRNRWTNGGELFF
>.|TRBJ2-7|TRBV10-3|.
TGTGCCATCAGTGACCCGTACGAGCAGTACTTC
CAISDPYEQYF
>.|TRBJ1-2|TRBV6-1|.
TGTGCCAGCAGTGAAACCACAGCACAGGGTACCGCCAAGAACTATGGCTACACCTTC
CASSETTAQGTAKNYGYTF
>.|TRBJ2-6|TRBV6-5|few
TGTGCCAGCAGTTACTCAGGCGGCTCTGGGGCCAACGTCCTGACTTTC
CASSYSGGSGANVLTF
>.|TRBJ2-7|TRBV6-5|.
TGTGCCAGCAGTCGGGGTCTGTACGAGCAGTACTTC
CASSRGLYEQYF
>TRBD2|TRBJ2-1|TRBV6-4|.
TGTGCCAGCAGTGAGAGTAGCGGGGTGAGTGAGCAGTTCTTC
CASSESSGVSEQFF
>.|TRBJ1-1|TRBV19|.
TGTGCCAGTAGTATAGATCGCGGGGGGTTGGGAGCTTTCTTT
CASSIDRGGLGAFF
>TRBD1|TRBJ1-1|TRBV4-3|.
TGCGCCAGCAGACAGGACAGGGTTACTGAAGCTTTCTTT
CASRQDRVTEAFF
>TRBD1|TRBJ1-1|TRBV19|.
TGTGCCAGTAGGCGTCCGGGACAGGTTAACACTGAAGCTTTCTTT
CASRRPGQVNTEAFF
>.|TRBJ1-2|TRBV28|.
TGTGCCAGCAGTTTAGGAACAGTCAGTTATGGCTACACCTTC
CASSLGTVSYGYTF
>TRBD2|TRBJ2-5|TRBV27|.
TGTGCCAGCAGGAGTTTAGCGGGAGGAGAGACCCAGTACTTC
CASRSLAGGETQYF
>TRBD1|TRBJ1-6|TRBV7-9|.
TGTGCCAGCAGCTTACCCCCGACAGGGTTGGGTTCACCCCTCCACTTT
CASSLPPTGLGSPLHF
>.|TRBJ2-7|TRBV7-9|.
TGTGCCAGCGACGATCGACTAGTCCACTCCTACGAGCAGTACTTC
CASDDRLVHSYEQYF
>.|TRBJ1-1|TRBV6-5|.
TGTGCCAGCATCCAACTGGGGGGGGCGGAAGCTTTCTTT
CASIQLGGAEAFF
>.|TRBJ2-7|TRBV28|.
TGTGCCAGCAGTTTAGGCAGACCAGGCCTCGAGCAGTACTTC
CASSLGRPGLEQYF
>TRBD1|TRBJ2-7|TRBV25-1|.
TGTGCCAGCAGTGATCCATCAGGGGGCGCGGATGAGCAGTACTTC
CASSDPSGGADEQYF
>TRBD1|TRBJ2-7|TRBV19|.
TGTGCCAGTAGTACCACCCGGACAGGCAACTACGAGCAGTACTTC
CASSTTRTGNYEQYF
>.|TRBJ1-2|TRBV6-5|.
TGTGCCAGCACTAAAAGGGGCCCCTACGGAGGCTACACCTTC
CASTKRGPYGGYTF
>.|TRBJ2-7|TRBV11-2|.
TGTGCCAGCAGCTACACTAGCACCCACGAGCAGTACTTC
CASSYTSTHEQYF
>.|TRBJ2-7|TRBV10-3|.
TGTGCCACCCGGACCGCGGGGTACGAGCAGTACTTC
CATRTAGYEQYF
>.|TRBJ2-5|TRBV18|.
TGTGCCAGCTCACCGGGGGCGGAGACCCAGTACTTC
CASSPGAETQYF
>.|TRBJ2-5|TRBV7-9|.
TGTGCCAGCAGCTTAGGCGATAATCCTTTCCTAGAGACCCAGTACTTC
CASSLGDNPFLETQYF
>.|TRBJ2-7|TRBV6-7|.
TGTGCCAGCAGTCACTGGCTCAGGAAGGCCTCCGAGCAGTACTTC
CASSHWLRKASEQYF
>TRBD1|TRBJ1-5|TRBV6-5|.
TGTGCCAGCAGTTTCACAGGGGGCCAGCCCCAGCATTTT
CASSFTGGQPQHF
>.|TRBJ2-7|TRBV19|.
TGTGCCAGTAGTCCCTCACTAGCGCATCGAAGGGGGTCCTACGAGCAGTACTTC
CASSPSLAHRRGSYEQYF
>TRBD1|TRBJ2-1|TRBV7-9|.
TGTGCCAGCAGCCGTCCAGGGACAGGGGGAAAAGGTGAGCAGTTCTTC
CASSRPGTGGKGEQFF
>.|TRBJ1-4|TRBV18|.
TGTGCCAGCTCCTCTACCTCTTTTAATGAAAAACTGTTTTTT
CASSSTSFNEKLFF
>.|TRBJ1-3|TRBV5-1|.
TGCGCCAGCAGCGAACTGGGAGCCTCTGGAAACACCATATATTTT
CASSELGASGNTIYF
>TRBD2|TRBJ2-1|TRBV4-2|.
TGTGCCAGCAGCCACGGACTAGCGGGAATGGTTGAGCAGTTCTTC
CASSHGLAGMVEQFF
>.|TRBJ1-2|TRBV6-5|.
TGTGCCAGCAGTTACTCGAGCAGGGATAATGGCTACACCTTC
CASSYSSRDNGYTF
>TRBD2|TRBJ2-7|TRBV7-6|.
TGTGCCAGCAGCTTAATCCCAACGACTAGCGGGAGCTACGAGCAGTACTTC
CASSLIPTTSGSYEQYF
>.|TRBJ2-7|TRBV11-2|.
TGTGCCAGCAGCTTAGGTGCAGGGGGGACCTACGAGCAGTACTTC
CASSLGAGGTYEQYF
>.|TRBJ2-2|TRBV5-1|few
TGCGCCAGCAGCTTGGCCGGGCCAGGGCCCCGCACCGGGGAGCTGTTTTTT
CASSLAGPGPRTGELFF
>TRBD2|TRBJ2-1|TRBV9|.
TGTGCCAGCAGCGTAGGGGCGGCTAGCGGGAGGGGGTACAATGAGCAGTTCTTC
CASSVGAASGRGYNEQFF
>.|TRBJ2-7|TRBV15|.
TGTGCCACCAGCACCCCTACCCGGGCCTACGAGCAGTACTTC
CATSTPTRAYEQYF
>TRBD1|TRBJ2-7|TRBV4-2|.
TGTGCCAGCAGCCAAGACACGACAGGGGGGTACGAGCAGTACTTC
CASSQDTTGGYEQYF
>TRBD1|TRBJ2-7|TRBV10-3|.
TGTGCCATCAGTGGGACAGGGCTATACGAGCAGTACTTC
CAISGTGLYEQYF
>.|TRBJ1-5|TRBV25-1|.
TGTGCCAGCAGGGAAATGGGCGCCAATCAGCCCCAGCATTTT
CASREMGANQPQHF
>.|TRBJ2-3|TRBV5-8|.
TGTGCCAGCAGTACGGAAGGGGGGACTAACGGAGGGGAGGCGCAGTATTTT
CASSTEGGTNGGEAQYF
>.|TRBJ2-1|TRBV5-1|.
TGCGCCAGCAGCTTGGGGGGCATCAATGAGCAGTTCTTC
CASSLGGINEQFF
>TRBD1|TRBJ1-4|TRBV6-1|.
TGTGCCAGCAGTGATGAGACAGGGCTAAATGAAAAACTGTTTTTT
CASSDETGLNEKLFF
>.|TRBJ1-5|TRBV27|.
TGTGCCAGCAGTTTGGCAGGGGCTGGCAATCAGCCCCAGCATTTT
CASSLAGAGNQPQHF
>TRBD1|TRBJ2-2|TRBV29-1|.
TGCAGCGTTGAGTGGGACAGGGGGGAGCTGTTTTTT
CSVEWDRGELFF
>.|TRBJ2-1|TRBV18|.
TGTGCCAGCTCACCACCGACGACTCATGACAATGAGCAGTTCTTC
CASSPPTTHDNEQFF
>TRBD1|TRBJ2-2|TRBV29-1|.
TGCAGCGCCTTCGACAGGGGGAACACCGGGGAGCTGTTTTTT
CSAFDRGNTGELFF
>.|TRBJ1-3|TRBV19|.
TGTGCCAGTAGTGAAGGGGCTGGAAACACCATATATTTT
CASSEGAGNTIYF